The clone carrying this T cell receptor beta chain was seen a handful of times. Its target is not known. People who had autoimmune disease history or systemic immunosuppression were excluded. The sample comes from a study of OX40 agonist ivuxolimab in advanced cancers. Overall study context: Patients' therapy was ivuxolimab, an antibody that acts as an agonist of OX40 (CD134).

The germline gives CDR1 SNHLY, CDR2 FYNNEI. Trimming took 8 bases from V and 8 from J, leaving 12 bases between them. CDR3 length equals 11 residues. Overall study findings and caveats: Also showing low normalized T-cell clonal expansion were some of the nonresponders.

TCRdb keeps only in-frame clones here, not all; method: immunoSEQ multiplex PCR. The sample lists approximately 90,000 clones, less than 95% seen once, with around 1.5% in the top ten. The TCR originated in an adult with an advanced solid tumor such as melanoma, head and neck, liver or kidney cancer. The V call is TRBV2, the J call TRBJ1-2; D may be TRBD1 (6 bases). The material sequenced was CD4+ or CD8+ T cells sorted from blood, taken in a trial of the OX40 agonist ivuxolimab. CDR3 loop: CASRDNLGYTF. Here the CDR3 DNA reads TGTGCCAGCCGGGACAATCTCGGCTACACCTTC.